This T cell receptor (beta chain) was profiled in a study of cytotoxic CD8 clonotypes in ibrutinib-treated CLL. Study-level results: Higher circulating CD8+ T-cell counts strongly accompanied higher baseline clonality, above age-matched healthy donors.

This clone was detected a few times. Its antigen is undetermined. The protocol was immunoSEQ multiplex PCR, while the TCRdb copy is restricted to in-frame clones and leaves out a portion. This sample has hundreds of thousands of clones; about three quarters occur once, and the top ten carry 15%. Trimming at V came to 2 bases and at J to 6 bases, leaving 8 bases not matched to a gene. Germline lookup yields CDR1 SNHLY and CDR2 FYNNEI. The CDR3 loop spans 16 amino acids. The TCR originated in a human donor with chronic lymphocytic leukemia. The chain couples TRBV2 to TRBJ2-4; 9 positions agree with TRBD2. This material consisted of PBMCs, taken after 24 months of ibrutinib treatment. DNA of the CDR3: TGTGCCAGCAGTGAACTGGCGGGAGGGCCTGGAAACATTCAGTACTTC. Protein sequence: CASSELAGGPGNIQYF.